This section outlines one T cell receptor (beta chain) sequence together with its context. No antigen is known for it. The entry originates in a study of OX40 agonist ivuxolimab in advanced cancers. Study-wide findings and caveats: Mean expanded clone counts were higher in CD8+ than CD4+ T cells.

Profiled with immunoSEQ multiplex PCR; TCRdb holds only in-frame clones, not every one. The top ten hold less than 8% of the sample, which has roughly 70,000 clones, 86% seen once. The sequence derives from an adult with an advanced solid tumor such as melanoma, head and neck, liver or kidney cancer. Sequencing used CD4+ or CD8+ T cells sorted from blood, obtained in a trial of the OX40 agonist ivuxolimab.

CDR3 DNA: TGTGCCAGCTCACCGGCCTACGATCGGCCCCAGCATTTT. Its protein is CASSPAYDRPQHF. The chain joins TRBV18 to TRBJ1-5; D not resolved. V was clipped by 3 bases and J by 9 bases, with 12 bases between them. CDR3 size: 13 residues. Germline CDR1 and CDR2: KGHSH and LQKENI.